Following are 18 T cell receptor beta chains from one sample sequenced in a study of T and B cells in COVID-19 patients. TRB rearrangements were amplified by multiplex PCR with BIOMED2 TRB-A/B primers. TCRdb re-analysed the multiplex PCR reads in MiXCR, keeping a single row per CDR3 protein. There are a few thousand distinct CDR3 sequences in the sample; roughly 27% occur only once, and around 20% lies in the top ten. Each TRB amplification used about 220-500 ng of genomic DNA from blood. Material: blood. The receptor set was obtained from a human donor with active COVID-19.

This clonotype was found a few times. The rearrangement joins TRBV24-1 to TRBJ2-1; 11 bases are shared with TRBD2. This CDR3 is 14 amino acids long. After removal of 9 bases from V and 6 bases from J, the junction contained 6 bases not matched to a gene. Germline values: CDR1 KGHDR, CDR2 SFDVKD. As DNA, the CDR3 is TGTGCCACCGCCGGGACTAGCGGATCCAATGAGCAGTTCTTC. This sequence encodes CATAGTSGSNEQFF.

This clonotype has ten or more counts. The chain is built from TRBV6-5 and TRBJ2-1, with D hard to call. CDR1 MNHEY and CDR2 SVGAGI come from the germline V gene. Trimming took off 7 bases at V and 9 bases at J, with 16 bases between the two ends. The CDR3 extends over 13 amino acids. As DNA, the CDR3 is TGTGCCAGCACAAAGACGGCCTGGGTTGAGCAGTTCTTC. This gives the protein CASTKTAWVEQFF.

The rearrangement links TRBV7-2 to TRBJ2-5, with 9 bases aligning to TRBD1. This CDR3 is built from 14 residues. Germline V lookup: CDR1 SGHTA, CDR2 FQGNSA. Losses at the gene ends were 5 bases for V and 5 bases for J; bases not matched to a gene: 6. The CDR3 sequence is CASSDRGIGETQYF. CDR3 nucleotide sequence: TGTGCCAGCAGCGACAGGGGGATAGGGGAGACCCAGTACTTC.

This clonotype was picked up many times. The CDR3: CASSSRGEGYADEQFF. CDR3 DNA sequence: TGTGCCAGCAGCAGTAGGGGGGAAGGGTATGCGGATGAGCAGTTCTTC. The chain has TRBV7-9 and TRBJ2-1, with D perhaps being TRBD1 or TRBD2 (6 bases each). V lost 5 bases to trimming and J lost 8 bases, with 22 bases between them. Germline assignment: CDR1 SEHNR and CDR2 FQNEAQ (reference sequence). The CDR3 is made up of 16 amino acids.

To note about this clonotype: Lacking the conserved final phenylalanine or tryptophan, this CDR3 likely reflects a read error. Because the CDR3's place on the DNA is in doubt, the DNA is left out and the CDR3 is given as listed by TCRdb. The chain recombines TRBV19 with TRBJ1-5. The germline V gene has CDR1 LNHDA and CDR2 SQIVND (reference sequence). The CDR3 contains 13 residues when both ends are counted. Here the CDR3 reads CARKEQINQHQQV.

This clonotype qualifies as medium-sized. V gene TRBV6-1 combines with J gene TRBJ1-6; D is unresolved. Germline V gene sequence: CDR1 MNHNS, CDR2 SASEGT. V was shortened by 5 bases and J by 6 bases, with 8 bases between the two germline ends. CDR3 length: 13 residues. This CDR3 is CASSQNPNSPLHF. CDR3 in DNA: TGTGCCAGCAGTCAGAATCCTAATTCACCCCTCCACTTT.

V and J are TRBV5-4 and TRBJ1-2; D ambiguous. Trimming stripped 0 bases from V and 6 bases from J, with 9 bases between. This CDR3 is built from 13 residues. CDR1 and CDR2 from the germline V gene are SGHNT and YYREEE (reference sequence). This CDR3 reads CASSLVGIDGYTF. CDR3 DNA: TGTGCCAGCAGCTTGGTGGGGATCGATGGCTACACCTTC.

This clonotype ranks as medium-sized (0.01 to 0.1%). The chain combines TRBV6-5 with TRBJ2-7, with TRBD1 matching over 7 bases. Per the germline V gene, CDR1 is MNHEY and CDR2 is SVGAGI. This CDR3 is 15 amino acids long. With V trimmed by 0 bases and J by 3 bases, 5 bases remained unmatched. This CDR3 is CASSYSRGQYYEQYF. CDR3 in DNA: TGTGCCAGCAGTTACTCAAGGGGACAGTACTACGAGCAGTACTTC.

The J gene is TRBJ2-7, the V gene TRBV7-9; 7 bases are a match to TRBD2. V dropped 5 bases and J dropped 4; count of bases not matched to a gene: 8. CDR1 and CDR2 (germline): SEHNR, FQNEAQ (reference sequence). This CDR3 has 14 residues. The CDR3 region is CASSHTGTKYEQYF. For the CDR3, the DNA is TGTGCCAGCAGCCATACCGGGACTAAATACGAGCAGTACTTC. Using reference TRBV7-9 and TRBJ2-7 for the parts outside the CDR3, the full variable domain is DTGVSQNPRHKITKRGQNVTFRCDPISEHNRLYWYRQTLGQGPEFLTYFQNEAQLEKSRLLSDRFSAERPKGSFSTLEIQRTEQGDSAMYLCASSHTGTKYEQYFGPGTRLTVT.

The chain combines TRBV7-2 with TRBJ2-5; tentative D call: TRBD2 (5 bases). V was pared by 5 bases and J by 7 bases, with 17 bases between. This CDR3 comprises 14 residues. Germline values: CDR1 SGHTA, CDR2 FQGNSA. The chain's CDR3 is CASSAREGGGTQYF. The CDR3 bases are TGTGCCAGCAGCGCCCGAGAGGGCGGAGGGACCCAGTACTTC.

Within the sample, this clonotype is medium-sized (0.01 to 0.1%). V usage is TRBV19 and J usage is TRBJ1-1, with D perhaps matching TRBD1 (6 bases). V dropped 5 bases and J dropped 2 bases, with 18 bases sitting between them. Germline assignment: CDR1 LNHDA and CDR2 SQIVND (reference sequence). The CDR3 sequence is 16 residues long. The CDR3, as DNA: TGTGCCAGTAGTGCCTGGGGACATACCTCTAACACTGAAGCTTTCTTT. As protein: CASSAWGHTSNTEAFF.

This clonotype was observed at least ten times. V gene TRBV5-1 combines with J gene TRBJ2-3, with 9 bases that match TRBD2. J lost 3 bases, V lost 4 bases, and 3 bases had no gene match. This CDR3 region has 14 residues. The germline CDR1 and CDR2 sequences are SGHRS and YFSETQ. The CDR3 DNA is TGCGCCAGCAGCGAGCGGGGGGATACAGATACGCAGTATTTT. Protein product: CASSERGDTDTQYF.

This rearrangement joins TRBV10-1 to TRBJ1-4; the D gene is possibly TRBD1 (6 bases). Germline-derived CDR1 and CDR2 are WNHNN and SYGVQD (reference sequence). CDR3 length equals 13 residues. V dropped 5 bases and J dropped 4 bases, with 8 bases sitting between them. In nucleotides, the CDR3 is TGCGCCAGCAGTCGACAGGTTAATGAAAAACTGTTTTTT. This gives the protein CASSRQVNEKLFF.

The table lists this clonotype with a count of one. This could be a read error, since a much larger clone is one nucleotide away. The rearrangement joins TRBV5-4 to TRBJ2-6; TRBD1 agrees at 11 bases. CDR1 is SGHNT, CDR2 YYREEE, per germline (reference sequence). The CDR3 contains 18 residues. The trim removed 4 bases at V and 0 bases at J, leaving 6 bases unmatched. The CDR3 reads CASSVGGTGGSGANVLTF. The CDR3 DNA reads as TGTGCCAGCAGCGTGGGGGGGACAGGGGGCTCTGGGGCCAACGTCCTGACTTTC.

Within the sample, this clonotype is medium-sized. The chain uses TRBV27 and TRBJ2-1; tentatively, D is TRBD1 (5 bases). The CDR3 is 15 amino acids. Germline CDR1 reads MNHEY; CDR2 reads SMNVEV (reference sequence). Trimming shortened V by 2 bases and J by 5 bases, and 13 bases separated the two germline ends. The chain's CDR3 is CASSLGAQENNEQFF. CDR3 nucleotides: TGTGCCAGCAGTTTAGGGGCACAGGAGAACAATGAGCAGTTCTTC.

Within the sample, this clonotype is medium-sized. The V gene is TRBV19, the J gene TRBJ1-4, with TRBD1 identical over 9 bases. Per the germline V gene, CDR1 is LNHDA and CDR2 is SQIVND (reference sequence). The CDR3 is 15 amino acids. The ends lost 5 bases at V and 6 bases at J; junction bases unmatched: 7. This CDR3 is CASSDPRTGDEKLFF. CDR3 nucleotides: TGTGCCAGTAGTGACCCCCGGACAGGGGATGAAAAACTGTTTTTT. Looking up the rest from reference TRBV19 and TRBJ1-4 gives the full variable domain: DGGITQSPKYLFRKEGQNVTLSCEQNLNHDAMYWYRQDPGQGLRLIYYSQIVNDFQKGDIAEGYSVSREKKESFPLTVTSAQKNPTAFYLCASSDPRTGDEKLFFGSGTQLSVL.

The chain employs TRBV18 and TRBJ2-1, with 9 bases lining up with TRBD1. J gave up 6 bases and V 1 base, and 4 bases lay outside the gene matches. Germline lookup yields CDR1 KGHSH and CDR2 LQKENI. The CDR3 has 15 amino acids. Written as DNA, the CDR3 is TGTGCCAGCTCACCACGGACAGGGGCGGTCAATGAGCAGTTCTTC. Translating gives CASSPRTGAVNEQFF.

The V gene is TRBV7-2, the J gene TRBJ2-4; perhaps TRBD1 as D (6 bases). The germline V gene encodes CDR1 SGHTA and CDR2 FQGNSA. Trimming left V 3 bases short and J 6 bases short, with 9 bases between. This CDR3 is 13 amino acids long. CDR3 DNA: TGTGCCAGCAGCTTTGGACAGTTAAACATTCAGTACTTC. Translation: CASSFGQLNIQYF.